There are many counts of the clone carrying this T cell receptor beta chain. The CDR3 runs to 14 residues. The germline V gene has CDR1 SGHTA and CDR2 FQGTGA. The ends were cut back, 5 bases at V and 6 bases at J, with 13 bases in the middle. A single record per CDR3 protein comes from TCRdb applying MiXCR to the 5' RACE reads. The sample carries tens of thousands of distinct CDR3 sequences, 3.6% recorded once. These data belong to a study of neurological immune-mediated disorders. Across the whole study: The disease course was relapsing-remitting in around 30 and secondary progressive in about 9% of the 34 multiple sclerosis patients.

This receptor was obtained from a man aged 30 to 39 with multiple sclerosis. The chain recombines TRBV7-3 with TRBJ2-2; D may be TRBD1 (6 bases). The source material was PBMCs. The CDR3 region has the DNA TGTGCCAGCAGCCGTCAGGGGACCGCCGGGGAGCTGTTTTTT. It translates to CASSRQGTAGELFF.